The 27 T cell receptor beta chains given below trace back to one sample, sequenced in a study of Graves' ophthalmopathy and Graves' hyperthyroidism. RNA served as the template for amplifying TCR beta CDR3 regions. Scientists carried out first-round RT-PCR using HTBI primers and then a second-round multiplex PCR. Each CDR3 protein gets one entry after TCRdb re-called the multiplex PCR reads with MiXCR. The sample comprises around 590,000 distinct CDR3 sequences, roughly 39% of which are singletons, and around 4% rests with the top ten. Source material: peripheral blood or thyroid tissue (not recorded which). These receptor sequences come from an adult man with Graves' hyperthyroidism.

This clonotype was picked up a small number of times. The chain has TRBV3-1 and TRBJ2-7; D may correspond to TRBD1 or TRBD2 (5 bases each). The V end lost 4 bases, the J end lost 3 bases, and 22 bases lay between the germline ends. CDR1 and CDR2 from the germline V gene are LGHDT and YNNKEL (reference sequence). This CDR3 spans 17 amino acids. The CDR3 spells CASSRKASGLGDYEQYF. CDR3 nucleotides: TGTGCCAGCAGCCGGAAAGCGTCTGGGCTGGGGGACTACGAGCAGTACTTC.

This clonotype was picked up a small number of times. The gene calls are TRBV7-9 and TRBJ1-2, with 8 bases matching TRBD1. The CDR3 length is 14 residues. Germline CDR1 reads SEHNR; CDR2 reads FQNEAQ (reference sequence). V trimming: 3 bases; J trimming: 6 bases; junction bases outside the gene matches: 6. The CDR3 sequence is CASSFGQGGNGYTF. DNA for the CDR3: TGTGCCAGCAGCTTTGGACAGGGAGGAAATGGCTACACCTTC.

This clonotype was seen at least ten times. The genes are TRBV9 and TRBJ1-5, with D perhaps matching TRBD1 (5 bases). The CDR3 is 14 amino acids. The V end was cut by 0 bases, the J end by 9 bases, with 13 bases between. Germline V gives CDR1 SGDLS, CDR2 YYNGEE. In DNA, the CDR3 is TGTGCCAGCAGCGTAGGGGACGGCGGTCCGCCCCAGCATTTT. It is translated as CASSVGDGGPPQHF.

The rearrangement uses TRBV20-1 and TRBJ1-2; D not resolved. With 0 bases removed from V and 6 bases from J, the gap between germline ends came to 14 bases. The CDR3 extends over 14 amino acids. Germline values: CDR1 DFQATT, CDR2 SNEGSKA (reference sequence). CDR3 DNA: TGCAGTGCTAGAGAGGCCACCACCTACAATGGCTACACCTTC. Protein product: CSAREATTYNGYTF.

The chain joins TRBV7-9 to TRBJ2-7; 12 bases agree with TRBD2. Germline CDR1 and CDR2: SEHNR and FQNEAQ (reference sequence). With 2 bases clipped from V and 3 bases from J, the junction kept 14 bases outside the gene matches. This CDR3 spans 19 amino acids. In DNA, the CDR3 is TGTGCCAGCAGCTTAATCGATGACCGACTAGCGGGAGTGCGCTACGAGCAGTACTTC. Protein sequence: CASSLIDDRLAGVRYEQYF.

On this clonotype itself: This could be a read error, since a much larger clone is one nucleotide away. The CDR3 ends on some other residue instead of the conserved phenylalanine or tryptophan, so this is likely a read error. The V and J genes are TRBV7-2 and TRBJ1-1; D is possibly TRBD1 (6 bases). CDR3 length: 14 residues. V dropped 5 bases and J dropped 2 bases, with 12 bases sitting between them. Germline loops: CDR1 SGHTA, CDR2 FQGNSA. CDR3 sequence reads: CASSTRRGNTEAFL. The CDR3 nucleotides are TGTGCCAGCAGCACCCGCAGGGGTAACACTGAAGCTTTCCTT.

This clonotype was observed at least ten times. This sequence joins TRBV20-1 and TRBJ2-7, with 11 bases identical to TRBD2. The ends lost 6 bases at V and 4 bases at J; junction bases unmatched: 8. CDR1 and CDR2 (germline): DFQATT, SNEGSKA (reference sequence). The CDR3 is 14 residues long. DNA of the CDR3: TGCAGTGCCGTTACTAGCGGGAGAGGTTACGAGCAGTACTTC. Amino acid sequence: CSAVTSGRGYEQYF.

V and J are TRBV14 and TRBJ2-7, with 8 bases matching TRBD1. This CDR3 spans 15 amino acids. Germline lookup yields CDR1 SGHDN and CDR2 FVKESK. J was trimmed by 6 bases and V by 8 bases; bases with no gene match: 15. CDR3: CASSPPFQGAGEQYF. The CDR3 DNA sequence: TGTGCCAGCTCACCACCTTTCCAGGGGGCGGGCGAGCAGTACTTC. The entire variable domain, with the rest obtained from reference TRBV14 and TRBJ2-7, is as follows: EAGVTQFPSHSVIEKGQTVTLRCDPISGHDNLYWYRRVMGKEIKFLLHFVKESKQDESGMPNNRFLAERTGGTYSTLKVQPAELEDSGVYFCASSPPFQGAGEQYFGPGTRLTVT.

The genes are TRBV30 and TRBJ2-7; D may be TRBD1 or TRBD2 (5 bases each). The CDR3 loop spans 13 amino acids. The germline gives CDR1 GTSNPN, CDR2 SVGIG (reference sequence). The V end was cut by 3 bases, the J end by 2 bases, with 11 bases between. CDR3 bases: TGTGCCTGGAGGGGGGACGGAACCTACGAGCAGTACTTC. Its translation: CAWRGDGTYEQYF.

This chain connects TRBV20-1 to TRBJ2-5; 7 nucleotides line up with TRBD2. The assigned J gene may be wrong: the sequence end matches TRBJ2-1 better. The germline V gene has CDR1 DFQATT and CDR2 SNEGSKA (reference sequence). The length of the CDR3 is 14 residues. The CDR3: CSAGNLADEGEQFF. CDR3 sequence (DNA): TGCAGTGCTGGGAATCTAGCGGATGAGGGTGAGCAGTTCTTC.

The J gene is TRBJ1-2, the V gene TRBV7-9; possible D gene TRBD1, 5 bases. This CDR3 contains 13 residues. Germline loops: CDR1 SEHNR, CDR2 FQNEAQ (reference sequence). V was shortened by 3 bases and J by 4 bases, with 9 bases between the two germline ends. The CDR3 loop is CASSFSGLYGYTF. The DNA of the CDR3 is TGTGCCAGCAGCTTTTCGGGGCTCTATGGCTACACCTTC.

At least ten counts were recorded for this clonotype. The V gene is TRBV20-1, the J gene TRBJ2-7; 10 nucleotides line up with TRBD1. Germline loops: CDR1 DFQATT, CDR2 SNEGSKA (reference sequence). The length of the CDR3 is 15 residues. J lost 5 bases, V lost 4 bases, and 11 bases had no gene match. The CDR3 DNA reads TGCAGTGCTAATATTCCGGGACAGGGGAGTAACGAGCAGTACTTC. This translates into CSANIPGQGSNEQYF.

In DNA, the CDR3 is TGTGCCAGCAGTTACCCCGGGACAGGGTCCTACGAGCAGTACTTC. The encoded protein is CASSYPGTGSYEQYF. This chain joins TRBV7-9 and TRBJ2-7, with 9 bases identical to TRBD1. The V and J ends lost 6 bases and 1 base, in that order; junction bases with no gene match: 7. Germline CDR1 SEHNR, CDR2 FQNEAQ (reference sequence). The CDR3 contains 15 residues. Combining the CDR3 with reference TRBV7-9 and TRBJ2-7 gives the whole variable domain DTGVSQNPRHKITKRGQNVTFRCDPISEHNRLYWYRQTLGQGPEFLTYFQNEAQLEKSRLLSDRFSAERPKGSFSTLEIQRTEQGDSAMYLCASSYPGTGSYEQYFGPGTRLTVT.

The chain employs TRBV14 and TRBJ1-4, with 7 bases matching TRBD1. Losses at the gene ends were 4 bases for V and 0 bases for J; bases not matched to a gene: 5. There are 16 residues in the CDR3. The germline V gene encodes CDR1 SGHDN and CDR2 FVKESK. The CDR3 here is CASSPGQQATNEKLFF. CDR3 in DNA: TGTGCCAGCAGCCCGGGACAGCAGGCAACTAATGAAAAACTGTTTTTT.

This chain links TRBV5-1 with TRBJ2-2; D remains ambiguous. CDR3 length: 15 amino acids. V lost 4 bases and J lost 0, with 10 bases in between. Germline values: CDR1 SGHRS, CDR2 YFSETQ. Written as DNA, the CDR3 is TGCGCCAGCAGCCCAGGACGGTCGAACACCGGGGAGCTGTTTTTT. Protein product: CASSPGRSNTGELFF.

The chain has TRBV9 and TRBJ2-7; D is perhaps TRBD2 (7 bases). The germline gives CDR1 SGDLS, CDR2 YYNGEE. V was shortened by 0 bases and J by 2 bases, with 9 bases between the two germline ends. The CDR3 has 14 residues. The CDR3 DNA reads TGTGCCAGCAGCGTAGAGGGGGGGCCCTACGAGCAGTACTTC. This sequence encodes CASSVEGGPYEQYF.

A few counts support this clonotype. J is TRBJ2-7 and V is TRBV6-1, with D uncertain. Trimming took off 5 bases at V and 7 bases at J, with 15 bases between the two ends. From germline, CDR1 is MNHNS and CDR2 SASEGT. The CDR3 contains 13 residues. The chain's CDR3 is CASSFRFSREQYF. The CDR3 coding sequence is TGTGCCAGCAGTTTCCGGTTCTCTAGGGAGCAGTACTTC.

Notes on this clonotype: A single base separates this from a much larger clone, so it may be a read error. This rearrangement joins TRBV10-3 to TRBJ1-6, with D perhaps matching TRBD1 (6 bases). CDR3 length equals 16 residues. Germline values: CDR1 ENHRY, CDR2 SYGVKD. CDR3 residues: CASSYPQGRRNSPLHF. CDR3 DNA sequence: TGTGCCAGCAGTTACCCTCAGGGGCGCAGGAATTCACCCCTCCACTTT.

This chain uses TRBV12-3 or TRBV12-4 with TRBJ1-5; 8 bases line up with TRBD1. The end of the DNA fits TRBJ2-3 better, so the J call may be wrong. This CDR3 has 15 amino acids. This CDR3 reads CASSPQGGRTDTQYF. For the CDR3, the DNA is TGTGCCAGCAGTCCACAGGGGGGTAGGACAGATACGCAGTATTTT.

For this clonotype: The conserved phenylalanine or tryptophan normally closing the CDR3 is absent here, so this likely arose from a read error. V usage is TRBV19 and J usage is TRBJ1-2, with a possible D match to TRBD1 (6 bases). Trimming removed 6 bases from V and 4 bases from J, with 18 bases in between. The CDR3 consists of 15 residues. The germline CDR1 and CDR2 sequences are LNHDA and SQIVND (reference sequence). The CDR3 sequence: CASSQGIYPSYGYTS. The DNA for the CDR3 is TGTGCCAGTAGCCAGGGGATCTACCCTAGCTATGGCTACACCTCC.

This clonotype turned up a few times. The V call is TRBV6-5, the J call TRBJ1-1, with 8 bases identical to TRBD1. The V gene's germline CDR1 is MNHEY and CDR2 SVGAGI. This CDR3 comprises 15 residues. V lost 4 bases to trimming and J lost 3 bases; unmatched junction nucleotides: 7. The CDR3 is CASSSPTGAYTEAFF. CDR3 in DNA: TGTGCCAGCAGTTCCCCGACAGGGGCTTACACTGAAGCTTTCTTT.

The rearrangement joins TRBV15 to TRBJ1-4; the match to TRBD1 covers 9 bases. The CDR3 extends over 18 amino acids. Germline CDR1 is LNHNV and CDR2 is YYDKDF (reference sequence). The J segment lost 5 bases and the V segment lost 0 bases, leaving 10 bases of the junction unmatched. The CDR3 DNA reads TGTGCCACCAGCAGAGATGGGGGACAGGGTGGGTCGAATGAAAAACTGTTTTTT. Its protein is CATSRDGGQGGSNEKLFF.

This clonotype was observed a few times. CDR3 DNA: TGTGCCAGCAGTTACCGGGCAGGAACTAATGAAAAACTGTTTTTT. Protein sequence: CASSYRAGTNEKLFF. The chain joins TRBV6-5 to TRBJ1-4; D remains unclear. The CDR3 consists of 15 residues. Germline V gene data show CDR1 as MNHEY and CDR2 as SVGAGI. V lost 2 bases and J 1 base, leaving 8 bases between the germline ends.

This clonotype was counted many times. CDR3 loop: CATDSGSNTGELFF. The CDR3 bases are TGTGCCACCGATTCAGGGAGTAACACCGGGGAGCTGTTTTTT. V usage is TRBV15 and J usage is TRBJ2-2; TRBD1 or TRBD2 may be the D gene (5 bases each). Germline V CDR1 and CDR2: LNHNV, YYDKDF (reference sequence). The CDR3 runs 14 residues. Trimming shortened V by 8 bases and J by 2 bases, and 12 bases separated the two germline ends. The whole variable domain, filled in from reference TRBV15 and TRBJ2-2, reads DAMVIQNPRYQVTQFGKPVTLSCSQTLNHNVMYWYQQKSSQAPKLLFHYYDKDFNNEADTPDNFQSRRPNTSFCFLDIRSPGLGDTAMYLCATDSGSNTGELFFGEGSRLTVL.

V gene TRBV19 combines with J gene TRBJ2-7; 7 nucleotides line up with TRBD2. Trimming took 5 bases from V and 7 from J; bases not matched to a gene: 5. The CDR3 spans 12 residues. Germline V lookup: CDR1 LNHDA, CDR2 SQIVND (reference sequence). The CDR3 region has the DNA TGTGCCAGTAGTTGGGTAGCGGGTGAGCAGTACTTC. Residues: CASSWVAGEQYF.

This clonotype was observed many times. The chain is built from TRBV9 and TRBJ1-2, with D unresolved. Trimming shortened V by 4 bases and J by 6 bases, and 19 bases separated the two germline ends. CDR1 SGDLS and CDR2 YYNGEE come from the germline V gene. This CDR3 has 15 residues. CDR3 DNA: TGTGCCAGCAGCCCCCTTCGGCCCGAGAAGAATGGCTACACCTTC. It translates to CASSPLRPEKNGYTF.

This chain uses TRBV2 with TRBJ1-1, with a possible D match to TRBD1 (5 bases). This CDR3 is built from 16 residues. In germline, CDR1 is SNHLY, CDR2 FYNNEI. V was shortened by 8 bases and J by 1 base, with 20 bases between the two germline ends. The CDR3 region is CASSPSERGSNTEAFF. The DNA of the CDR3 is TGTGCCAGCTCACCAAGCGAGAGGGGCTCGAACACTGAAGCTTTCTTT.